Below are 25 T cell receptor beta chains sequenced from a single sample in a study of technical replicates of blood from several donors. Profiled with immunoSEQ multiplex PCR; TCRdb holds only in-frame clones, not every one. The sample shows roughly 12,000 clones, 94% of them seen only once. Sequenced input: PBMCs. These receptor sequences come from a human donor in good health.

The V and J genes are TRBV28 and TRBJ1-5; TRBD1 aligns across 11 bases. This CDR3 contains 15 residues. The trim removed 3 bases at V and 6 bases at J, leaving 4 bases unmatched. Per germline, CDR1 MDHEN and CDR2 SYDVKM. Written as DNA, the CDR3 is TGTGCCAGCAGTTTCCCCGGGACAGGGGGTCAGCCCCAGCATTTT. Translation: CASSFPGTGGQPQHF.

The rearrangement links TRBV30 to TRBJ2-7, with D unresolved. CDR3 length: 11 amino acids. V gave up 3 bases and J gave up 0 bases, with 3 bases separating them. Germline V gene lookup returns CDR1 GTSNPN and CDR2 SVGIG (reference sequence). Here the CDR3 reads CAWSGSYEQYF. The CDR3 nucleotides read TGTGCCTGGAGCGGCTCCTACGAGCAGTACTTC.

V usage is TRBV7-9 and J usage is TRBJ2-5; D ambiguous. CDR1 SEHNR and CDR2 FQNEAQ come from the germline V gene (reference sequence). This CDR3 is 16 amino acids long. The V end lost 1 base, the J end lost 2 bases, and 14 bases lay between the germline ends. CDR3 sequence reads: CASSLGLLGGQETQYF. The CDR3 region has the DNA TGTGCCAGCAGCTTAGGACTTCTGGGTGGTCAAGAGACCCAGTACTTC.

This clone occurred once. One junction end does not reproduce the germline sequence, and a read error may be involved. This chain joins TRBV30 and TRBJ1-2; D is possibly TRBD1 (6 bases). Per germline, CDR1 GTSNPN and CDR2 SVGIG (reference sequence). The CDR3 totals 14 residues. The CDR3 protein is CAWSSQSVGHGYTF. DNA for the CDR3: TGTGCCTGGAGTAGTCAGTCAGTGGGACATGGATACACCTTC.

The V and J genes are TRBV7-8 and TRBJ1-3, with D hard to call. V gave up 8 bases and J gave up 3 bases, with 20 bases separating them. Germline values: CDR1 SGHVS, CDR2 FQNEAQ. The CDR3 is 16 amino acids. CDR3: CASARGVGGYGNTIYF. The CDR3 DNA is TGTGCCAGCGCCAGAGGAGTGGGCGGGTATGGAAACACCATATATTTT.

The chain combines TRBV11-2 with TRBJ1-2; TRBD1 is a possible D gene (6 bases). CDR1 is SGHAT, CDR2 FQNNGV, per germline. The ends were cut back, 1 base at V and 3 bases at J, with 9 bases in the middle. This CDR3 has 14 amino acids. Written as DNA, the CDR3 is TGTGCCAGCAGCTTAGTAGAGGGGGACTATGGCTACACCTTC. Its protein product is CASSLVEGDYGYTF.

The J gene is TRBJ2-7, the V gene TRBV5-1; 10 bases line up with TRBD2. The V segment lost 4 bases and the J segment 2 bases; nucleotides outside the gene matches: 6. Germline loops: CDR1 SGHRS, CDR2 YFSETQ. The CDR3 covers 15 residues. As DNA, the CDR3 is TGCGCCAGCAGCCCCACAGCGGGAGGGCCCTACGAGCAGTACTTC. Translation gives CASSPTAGGPYEQYF.

The chain carries TRBV28 and TRBJ2-5, with 7 bases identical to TRBD2. Germline assignment: CDR1 MDHEN and CDR2 SYDVKM. This CDR3 has 16 amino acids. The ends lost 5 bases at V and 9 bases at J; junction bases unmatched: 18. For the CDR3, the DNA is TGTGCCAGCAGTGCGGCGGGGAGGGCCCAGGGAAGTGCCCAGTACTTC. This codes for CASSAAGRAQGSAQYF.

The V call is TRBV2, the J call TRBJ2-3; 9 bases agree with TRBD2. V trimming: 7 bases; J trimming: 2 bases; junction bases outside the gene matches: 7. CDR1 and CDR2 (germline): SNHLY, FYNNEI. The CDR3 runs to 15 residues. In DNA, the CDR3 is TGTGCCAGCAACTCAGCGGGAGGCTCCACAGATACGCAGTATTTT. Its translation: CASNSAGGSTDTQYF.

This chain joins TRBV5-1 and TRBJ2-7, with 11 bases aligning to TRBD1. Germline loops: CDR1 SGHRS, CDR2 YFSETQ. The CDR3 loop spans 15 amino acids. The V gene end was trimmed by 4 bases and the J gene end by 6 bases; junction bases not matched to a gene: 9. CDR3 DNA sequence: TGCGCCAGCAGCACACGGACAGGGGGCTTTGGCGAGCAGTACTTC. It encodes CASSTRTGGFGEQYF.

This chain connects TRBV14 to TRBJ2-7, with D possibly matching TRBD1 (6 bases). The ends were cut back, 4 bases at V and 2 bases at J, with 12 bases in the middle. This CDR3 has 14 amino acids. The V gene's germline CDR1 is SGHDN and CDR2 FVKESK. DNA of the CDR3: TGTGCCAGCAGCCTTCGACAGGATCCCTACGAGCAGTACTTC. Its translation is CASSLRQDPYEQYF.

The rearrangement joins TRBV7-8 to TRBJ1-1, with D unclear. Germline CDR1 and CDR2: SGHVS and FQNEAQ. The V gene lost 1 base and the J gene lost 1 base, with 7 bases spanning the gap. CDR3 length: 14 amino acids. CDR3 in DNA: TGTGCCAGCAGCTTAGGAGCAGGGAACACTGAAGCTTTCTTT. Translation gives CASSLGAGNTEAFF.

The chain employs TRBV28 and TRBJ1-1; D is unclear. Trimming removed 3 bases at V and 7 bases at J, with 9 bases between. The CDR3 has 12 residues. Looked up from germline, CDR1 is MDHEN and CDR2 is SYDVKM. DNA of the CDR3: TGTGCCAGCAGTTTTTGGCCGAATGAAGCTTTCTTT. Translated: CASSFWPNEAFF.

The CDR3 bases are TGTGCCAGCAGCCCCCTTCCCTACCCGAACACCGGGGAGCTGTTTTTT. Its protein is CASSPLPYPNTGELFF. The rearrangement links TRBV7-3 to TRBJ2-2; D unresolved. The CDR3 is 16 amino acids. V was cut by 5 bases and J by 0 bases, with 13 bases left in between. Germline CDR1 is SGHTA and CDR2 is FQGTGA.

This rearrangement joins TRBV5-1 to TRBJ2-5; 7 bases match TRBD1. CDR3 size: 14 residues. Germline V gene lookup returns CDR1 SGHRS and CDR2 YFSETQ. Losses at the gene ends were 4 bases for V and 2 bases for J; bases not matched to a gene: 5. The chain's CDR3 is CASSMGQLQETQYF. As DNA, the CDR3 is TGCGCCAGCAGCATGGGACAGCTACAAGAGACCCAGTACTTC.

The V and J genes are TRBV28 and TRBJ2-7; D gene uncertain. V lost 1 base to trimming and J lost 3 bases, with 10 bases between them. CDR3 length equals 14 residues. Germline assignment: CDR1 MDHEN and CDR2 SYDVKM. The CDR3 spells CASSLSQAGYEQYF. CDR3 DNA: TGTGCCAGCAGTTTATCGCAGGCAGGCTACGAGCAGTACTTC.

The V call is TRBV19, the J call TRBJ1-4; 10 bases fit TRBD1. V dropped 10 bases and J dropped 0; count of bases not matched to a gene: 17. CDR3 length: 19 residues. The germline V gene encodes CDR1 LNHDA and CDR2 SQIVND (reference sequence). The chain's CDR3 is CATQPHLGTGDATNEKLFF. The CDR3 DNA reads as TGTGCCACCCAACCACACCTCGGGACAGGGGATGCAACTAATGAAAAACTGTTTTTT.

V is TRBV19 and J is TRBJ1-2; D perhaps matches TRBD1 (5 bases). The CDR3 length is 14 residues. The germline V gene encodes CDR1 LNHDA and CDR2 SQIVND (reference sequence). Trimming pared 7 bases from V and 2 bases from J, leaving 14 bases between. CDR3 sequence: CASTKVGGNYGYTF. CDR3 in DNA: TGTGCCAGTACCAAGGTGGGGGGAAACTATGGCTACACCTTC.

The J gene is TRBJ2-1, the V gene TRBV7-6, with D maybe TRBD1 (5 bases). Germline V gives CDR1 SGHVS, CDR2 FNYEAQ. The CDR3 is made up of 12 amino acids. V was cut by 4 bases and J by 8 bases, with 9 bases left in between. CDR3 region: CASSYIGDEQFF. CDR3 nucleotides: TGTGCCAGCAGCTATATAGGGGATGAGCAGTTCTTC.

The chain uses TRBV19 and TRBJ1-1, with 7 bases aligning to TRBD1. Germline V gives CDR1 LNHDA, CDR2 SQIVND (reference sequence). V shed 4 bases and J 1 base; nucleotides not matched to a gene: 12. CDR3 size: 17 residues. The CDR3 protein is CASSSGYRGGRNTEAFF. In DNA form, the CDR3 reads TGTGCCAGTAGTAGCGGGTACAGGGGAGGTAGGAACACTGAAGCTTTCTTT.

J is TRBJ2-7 and V is TRBV28; D is ambiguous. V was cut by 3 bases and J by 1 base, with 10 bases left in between. Germline V gene lookup returns CDR1 MDHEN and CDR2 SYDVKM. CDR3 length equals 14 residues. In DNA, the CDR3 is TGTGCCAGCAGTTTCTTTCTTAGATCCTACGAGCAGTACTTC. As protein: CASSFFLRSYEQYF.

This chain joins TRBV19 and TRBJ2-3; D ambiguous. In germline, CDR1 is LNHDA, CDR2 SQIVND (reference sequence). Trimming cost V 5 bases and J 3 bases, with 12 bases left between them. CDR3 length equals 14 residues. CDR3 amino acids: CASSGPRGTDTQYF. The CDR3, as DNA: TGTGCCAGTAGTGGCCCCCGCGGAACAGATACGCAGTATTTT.

This chain links TRBV28 with TRBJ2-7; the match to TRBD2 covers 9 bases. The CDR3 totals 17 residues. Trimming took 3 bases from V and 2 from J; bases not matched to a gene: 11. CDR1 is MDHEN, CDR2 SYDVKM, per germline. The CDR3 spells CASSFLDRLAVTYEQYF. The CDR3 coding sequence is TGTGCCAGCAGTTTTTTAGATCGACTAGCGGTTACCTACGAGCAGTACTTC.

The V and J genes are TRBV27 and TRBJ2-2, with D possibly TRBD2 on 6 matching bases. This CDR3 region has 15 residues. The germline V and J ends were trimmed by 3 bases and 1 base, with 9 bases remaining between them. Per the germline V gene, CDR1 is MNHEY and CDR2 is SMNVEV (reference sequence). CDR3 sequence reads: CASSFSSGNTGELFF. As DNA, the CDR3 is TGTGCCAGCAGTTTCAGTAGCGGGAACACCGGGGAGCTGTTTTTT.

This sequence joins TRBV5-1 and TRBJ1-4, with TRBD1 as a possible D gene (5 bases). The CDR3 consists of 14 residues. V lost 0 bases and J lost 7, with 10 bases in between. CDR1 and CDR2 from the germline V gene are SGHRS and YFSETQ. The CDR3 bases are TGCGCCAGCAGCTTGGTTCCAGGGTCTGAAAAACTGTTTTTT. It codes for CASSLVPGSEKLFF.